The 19 T cell receptor beta chains listed next were all sequenced from one sample in a study of cytomegalovirus exposure and HLA in healthy donors. Use of 60 Vbeta and 13 Jbeta primers characterized the PCR. This table comes from immunoSEQ multiplex PCR, and its TCRdb copy is limited to in-frame clones, with some not included. The sample records over 100,000 clones, more than 65% being singletons. Sequencing was performed on PBMCs. These receptors came from a woman under 40 in good health and CMV-seronegative.

The V and J genes are TRBV19 and TRBJ1-2; 7 nucleotides match TRBD1. Trimming cost V 5 bases and J 4 bases; bases outside gene matches: 16. CDR1 LNHDA and CDR2 SQIVND come from the germline V gene (reference sequence). This CDR3 is built from 17 residues. The DNA of the CDR3 is TGTGCCAGTAGTGATAATCCGGGACAGCCCTCAAGCTATGGCTACACCTTC. The encoded protein is CASSDNPGQPSSYGYTF.

In this sample, this clone turned up a few times. This chain uses TRBV7-9 with TRBJ1-1, with TRBD1 matching over 10 bases. Per the germline V gene, CDR1 is SEHNR and CDR2 is FQNEAQ (reference sequence). V lost 5 bases, J lost 4 bases, and 4 bases stayed unmatched. The CDR3 covers 14 residues. CDR3 loop: CASSPTGGSTEAFF. The CDR3 DNA sequence: TGTGCCAGCAGCCCGACAGGGGGCAGCACTGAAGCTTTCTTT.

In this sample, this clone turned up once. The chain couples TRBV9 to TRBJ2-7, with TRBD2 as a possible D gene (5 bases). V dropped 0 bases and J dropped 4 bases, with 8 bases sitting between them. From germline, CDR1 is SGDLS and CDR2 YYNGEE. The CDR3 loop spans 13 amino acids. The CDR3 region is CASSVVEGYEQYF. CDR3 nucleotide sequence: TGTGCCAGCAGCGTAGTTGAGGGTTACGAGCAGTACTTC.

Concerning this clone itself: The same CDR3 arises from other DNA sequences in this sample as well. V is TRBV19 and J is TRBJ1-1; 8 nucleotides agree with TRBD1. Germline CDR1 reads LNHDA; CDR2 reads SQIVND (reference sequence). The CDR3 loop spans 13 amino acids. Trimming took 6 bases from V and 6 from J; bases not matched to a gene: 6. In DNA form, the CDR3 reads TGTGCCAGTAGACTCGGACAGGGAGCTGAAGCTTTCTTT. Translation gives CASRLGQGAEAFF.

The chain links TRBV4-1 to TRBJ1-2, with 7 bases lining up with TRBD1. The germline gives CDR1 MGHRA, CDR2 YSYEKL. The CDR3 consists of 17 residues. J lost 3 bases, V lost 0 bases, and 10 bases had no gene match. CDR3 amino acids: CASSQDGVRDSHYGYTF. The CDR3 coding sequence is TGCGCCAGCAGCCAAGATGGTGTCCGGGACAGCCACTATGGCTACACCTTC.

This chain joins TRBV6-5 and TRBJ1-2, with 9 positions matching TRBD1. Germline CDR1 and CDR2: MNHEY and SVGAGI. The junction had 4 bases not matched to a gene; V was cut back by 4 bases and J by 4 bases. There are 14 residues in the CDR3. The chain's CDR3 is CASSWDRVSYGYTF. The CDR3 DNA sequence: TGTGCCAGCAGTTGGGACAGGGTTAGCTATGGCTACACCTTC.

The chain uses TRBV4-3 and TRBJ2-1, with D perhaps TRBD1 (5 bases). In germline, CDR1 is LGHNA, CDR2 YSLEER. CDR3 length equals 15 residues. Trimming cost V 0 bases and J 5 bases, with 11 bases left between them. CDR3 coding DNA: TGCGCCAGCAGCCAAGAGCACAGGCCGAACAATGAGCAGTTCTTC. Translating gives CASSQEHRPNNEQFF.

The V call is TRBV5-1, the J call TRBJ1-1; 8 bases align to TRBD1. Germline trimming cut 4 bases from V and 4 bases from J; bases unmatched to any gene: 6. This CDR3 region has 14 residues. Germline V gene data show CDR1 as SGHRS and CDR2 as YFSETQ. CDR3 sequence: CASSAGQVGTEAFF. CDR3 bases: TGCGCCAGCAGCGCGGGACAGGTGGGCACTGAAGCTTTCTTT.

V usage is TRBV5-1 and J usage is TRBJ2-5; TRBD2 matches 14 bases. Germline V CDR1 and CDR2: SGHRS, YFSETQ. The CDR3 extends over 18 amino acids. Trimming removed 2 bases from V and 7 bases from J; junction bases left unmatched: 13. CDR3 protein: CASSFTPGTSGRRGTQYF. Written as DNA, the CDR3 is TGCGCCAGCAGCTTTACCCCCGGGACTAGCGGGAGACGGGGGACCCAGTACTTC.

V and J are TRBV19 and TRBJ1-4, with D unresolved. This CDR3 is built from 14 residues. Trimming removed 7 bases at V and 0 bases at J, with 9 bases between. Germline loops: CDR1 LNHDA, CDR2 SQIVND (reference sequence). Here the CDR3 DNA reads TGTGCCAGTATGTACAGTTCAACTAATGAAAAACTGTTTTTT. This encodes CASMYSSTNEKLFF.

A few counts support this clone. This rearrangement joins TRBV4-2 to TRBJ2-3; 13 bases line up with TRBD2. Looked up from germline, CDR1 is LGHNA and CDR2 is YNFKEQ. The CDR3 has 15 residues. Trimming at V came to 4 bases and at J to 5 bases, leaving 3 bases not matched to a gene. CDR3 sequence: CASSRGLAGQDTQYF. The CDR3 bases are TGTGCCAGCAGCCGGGGACTAGCGGGACAAGATACGCAGTATTTT.

This chain uses TRBV5-4 with TRBJ1-1; 9 nucleotides agree with TRBD1. The germline CDR1 and CDR2 sequences are SGHNT and YYREEE (reference sequence). With V trimmed by 5 bases and J by 5 bases, 10 bases remained unmatched. CDR3 length: 15 residues. The CDR3 DNA follows: TGTGCCAGCAGGCAGGGACAGGGAATGGGGACTGAAGCTTTCTTT. Its protein is CASRQGQGMGTEAFF.

This rearrangement joins TRBV6-5 to TRBJ1-2; 9 bases map to TRBD1. The germline V gene has CDR1 MNHEY and CDR2 SVGAGI. The CDR3 consists of 14 residues. With 7 bases clipped from V and 6 bases from J, the junction kept 9 bases outside the gene matches. In DNA form, the CDR3 reads TGTGCCAGCACCCCCGGGACAGGGTACGATGGCTACACCTTC. Its protein product is CASTPGTGYDGYTF.

The V and J genes are TRBV6-5 and TRBJ2-7, with 12 bases matching TRBD2. The CDR3 is made up of 15 amino acids. CDR1 and CDR2 from the germline V gene are MNHEY and SVGAGI. J gave up 6 bases and V 2 bases, and 5 bases lay outside the gene matches. The CDR3 here is CASSYRTSGIFEQYF. The CDR3 DNA reads TGTGCCAGCAGTTACAGGACTAGCGGGATCTTCGAGCAGTACTTC.

Of note for this clone: The CDR3 end shows no conserved phenylalanine or tryptophan, and so a read error is likely. The chain carries TRBV6-5 and TRBJ1-2, with 9 bases aligning to TRBD1. Losses at the gene ends were 6 bases for V and 6 bases for J; bases not matched to a gene: 11. Germline V gives CDR1 MNHEY, CDR2 SVGAGI. The CDR3 loop spans 15 amino acids. As DNA, the CDR3 is TGTGCCAGCAGCCAACAGCCGGGACAGGGCGATGGCTACACCCTC. It translates to CASSQQPGQGDGYTL.

The CDR3 DNA is TGTGCCAGCAGCGTTTTCGGGGACAGCGCTAATGAGCAGTTCTTC. Translation: CASSVFGDSANEQFF. V gene TRBV9 combines with J gene TRBJ2-1; 7 nucleotides agree with TRBD1. The CDR3 spans 15 residues. The V gene end was trimmed by 2 bases and the J gene end by 7 bases; junction bases not matched to a gene: 9. Germline assignment: CDR1 SGDLS and CDR2 YYNGEE. The whole variable domain, filled in from reference TRBV9 and TRBJ2-1, reads DSGVTQTPKHLITATGQRVTLRCSPRSGDLSVYWYQQSLDQGLQFLIQYYNGEERAKGNILERFSAQQFPDLHSELNLSSLELGDSALYFCASSVFGDSANEQFFGPGTRLTVL.

This clone occurred a few times. CDR3 protein: CAWSVRGGREKLFF. The DNA for the CDR3 is TGTGCCTGGAGTGTCCGGGGGGGACGGGAAAAACTGTTTTTT. The chain joins TRBV30 to TRBJ1-4, with D possibly matching TRBD1 (5 bases). V dropped 0 bases and J dropped 8 bases, with 13 bases sitting between them. The CDR3 sequence is 14 residues long. Per the germline V gene, CDR1 is GTSNPN and CDR2 is SVGIG (reference sequence). The complete variable domain, with remaining parts taken from reference TRBV30 and TRBJ1-4, reads SQTIHQWPATLVQPVGSPLSLECTVEGTSNPNLYWYRQAAGRGLQLLFYSVGIGQISSEVPQNLSASRPQDRQFILSSKKLLLSDSGFYLCAWSVRGGREKLFFGSGTQLSVL.

V is TRBV7-9 and J is TRBJ2-4, with D perhaps TRBD2 (6 bases). The CDR3 is made up of 16 amino acids. The germline V and J ends were trimmed by 5 bases and 7 bases, with 21 bases remaining between them. Germline CDR1 and CDR2: SEHNR and FQNEAQ (reference sequence). The CDR3 is CASSPVSGGSANIQYF. For the CDR3, the DNA is TGTGCCAGCAGCCCGGTTAGTGGGGGGTCGGCGAACATTCAGTACTTC.

The table lists this clone with a few counts. This sequence joins TRBV5-3 and TRBJ2-5; maybe TRBD1 (6 bases). TRBV5-3 is an ORF for which the function is uncertain. CDR3 size: 15 residues. Trimming removed 0 bases at V and 2 bases at J, with 11 bases between. The CDR3 sequence is CARSLGARGQETQYF. The CDR3 coding sequence is TGTGCCAGAAGCTTGGGTGCCAGGGGACAAGAGACCCAGTACTTC.